A selection of T cell receptor beta chains follows, all from one sample in a study of T cells after yellow fever vaccination. TCRdb reanalysed the 5' RACE reads using MiXCR and keeps one entry per CDR3 protein. The data hold some 110,000 distinct CDR3 sequences, with roughly 7.9% observed a single time. The starting material was CD4+ T cells sorted from PBMCs, obtained about 41 days after the first yellow fever vaccination. These receptor sequences come from a man aged 18 to 29 who received the YFV17D yellow fever vaccine. CDR3s include the opening cysteine and the closing phenylalanine or tryptophan. The D gene is left open where the match is weak. The size field is filled for only some rows; it gives once, few, many or a size class.

>TRBJ2-7|many|-|TRBV20-1
TGCAGTGCCCTCCGGGGGCCTGGGGAGCAGTACTTC
CSALRGPGEQYF
>TRBJ2-1|many|-|TRBV25-1
TGTGCCAGCAGTATGAGACTTACCCCGGCGGATGAGCAGTTCTTC
CASSMRLTPADEQFF
>TRBJ2-1|many|-|TRBV5-1
TGCGCCAGCAGCTCGGGCCGGGTGAGCTCCTACAATGAGCAGTTCTTC
CASSSGRVSSYNEQFF
>TRBJ2-5|many|-|TRBV5-5
TGTGCCAGCAGCTATTACACGGACCCACAAGAGACCCAGTACTTC
CASSYYTDPQETQYF
>TRBJ1-1|many|-|TRBV30
TGTGCCAGCGGGGACGCTGAAGCTTTCTTT
CASGDAEAFF
>TRBJ2-3|many|TRBD2|TRBV7-2
TGTGCCAGCAGCTTGGCGGGGGGGGGAGATACGCAGTATTTT
CASSLAGGGDTQYF
>TRBJ2-5|few|TRBD2|TRBV7-7
TGTGCCAGCAGCACCTTTCCCGGGACTAGAGGGTCAGAGACCCAGTACTTC
CASSTFPGTRGSETQYF
>TRBJ2-7|many|-|TRBV12-3/TRBV12-4
TGTGCCAGCAGCCCCCAGGTGATCAGCTCCTACGAGCAGTACTTC
CASSPQVISSYEQYF
>TRBJ2-3|many|TRBD2|TRBV4-1
TGCGCCAGCAGCGCCCGCAACGGGGGGAGGGCAGATACGCAGTATTTT
CASSARNGGRADTQYF
>TRBJ1-1|many|-|TRBV12-3/TRBV12-4
TGTGCCAGCAGTTTAATGTTAGCTATGAACACTGAAGCTTTCTTT
CASSLMLAMNTEAFF
>TRBJ2-1|many|-|TRBV23-1
TGCGCCAGCAGTCAGAATCAGGAAAAACTTGCCTACAATGAGCAGTTCTTC
CASSQNQEKLAYNEQFF
>TRBJ1-3|many|-|TRBV6-5
TGTGCCAGCAGGGGGGACACCTCTGGAAACACCATATATTTT
CASRGDTSGNTIYF
>TRBJ2-5|many|-|TRBV2
TGTGCCAGCAACCGACAGGAACAAGAGACCCAGTACTTC
CASNRQEQETQYF
>TRBJ1-4|many|TRBD1|TRBV9
TGTGCCAGCAGCATCCGACAGGGAACTAATGAAAAACTGTTTTTT
CASSIRQGTNEKLFF
>TRBJ2-3|many|TRBD2|TRBV7-2
TGTGCCAGCAGCTTTCGCTACGGGGGGGATTCTAGCACAGATACGCAGTATTTT
CASSFRYGGDSSTDTQYF
>TRBJ2-6|once|-|TRBV5-6
TGTGCCAGCAGCCTCGGGATCCTCGGCTCCAACGTCCTGACTTTC
CASSLGILGSNVLTF
>TRBJ2-7|many|TRBD2|TRBV7-3
TGTGCCAGCAGCCCGGGACTAGCGGGGGGTACTGGGCGCGAGCAGTACTTC
CASSPGLAGGTGREQYF
>TRBJ2-7|-|-|TRBV3-1
TGTGCCTGCTCCCCGGACGCCTGGGTCTACGAGCAGTACTTC
CACSPDAWVYEQYF